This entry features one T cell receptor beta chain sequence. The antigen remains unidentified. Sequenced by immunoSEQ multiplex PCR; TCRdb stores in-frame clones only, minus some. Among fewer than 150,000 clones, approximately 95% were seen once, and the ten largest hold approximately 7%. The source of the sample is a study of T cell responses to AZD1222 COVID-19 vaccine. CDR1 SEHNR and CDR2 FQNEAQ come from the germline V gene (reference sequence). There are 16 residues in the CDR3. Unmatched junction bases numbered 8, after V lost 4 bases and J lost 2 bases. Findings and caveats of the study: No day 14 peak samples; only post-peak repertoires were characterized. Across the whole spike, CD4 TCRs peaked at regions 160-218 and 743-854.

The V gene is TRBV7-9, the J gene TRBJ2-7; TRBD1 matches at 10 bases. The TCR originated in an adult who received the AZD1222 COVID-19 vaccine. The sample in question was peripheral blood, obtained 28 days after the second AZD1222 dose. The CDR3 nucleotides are TGTGCCAGCAGCTCTCGTAGGGACAGGGGCGCCTACGAGCAGTACTTC. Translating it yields CASSSRRDRGAYEQYF. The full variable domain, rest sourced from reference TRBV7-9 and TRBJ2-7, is DTGVSQNPRHKITKRGQNVTFRCDPISEHNRLYWYRQTLGQGPEFLTYFQNEAQLEKSRLLSDRFSAERPKGSFSTLEIQRTEQGDSAMYLCASSSRRDRGAYEQYFGPGTRLTVT.